This is a list of T cell receptor beta chains from one sample in a study of Graves' ophthalmopathy and Graves' hyperthyroidism. MiXCR, applied by TCRdb to the multiplex PCR reads, yields one record per CDR3 protein. Of 680,000 or so distinct CDR3 sequences listed, 22% are singletons. Material: peripheral blood. The source is a woman younger than 30 with stable Graves' hyperthyroidism. Some clones in this sample may be carry-over from other donors' samples. CDR3s include the opening cysteine and the closing phenylalanine or tryptophan. D genes are given only for firm matches. Clone size is shown for a subset of rows, as once, few, many or a class of expanded clone.

abundance: NA; d_gene: TRBD2; j_gene: TRBJ2-7; v_gene: TRBV20-1; CDR3aa: CSAREGTSGFKEQYF; CDR3nt: TGCAGTGCTAGAGAAGGGACTAGCGGGTTTAAAGAGCAGTACTTC
abundance: NA; d_gene: TRBD1; j_gene: TRBJ1-2; v_gene: TRBV6-1; CDR3aa: CASSPGGGQGAGYTF; CDR3nt: TGTGCCAGCAGTCCAGGGGGGGGACAGGGGGCAGGCTACACCTTC
abundance: many; d_gene: TRBD1; j_gene: TRBJ1-6; v_gene: TRBV11-1; CDR3aa: CASSLLDRVVGNSPLHF; CDR3nt: TGTGCCAGCAGCCTACTGGACAGGGTAGTGGGGAATTCACCCCTCCACTTT
abundance: NA; d_gene: TRBD1; j_gene: TRBJ1-6; v_gene: TRBV6-1; CDR3aa: CASKGAGDNSPLHF; CDR3nt: TGTGCCAGCAAGGGGGCAGGGGATAATTCACCCCTCCACTTT
abundance: NA; d_gene: TRBD2; j_gene: TRBJ2-2; v_gene: TRBV11-2; CDR3aa: CASSYPGGGVVNTGELFF; CDR3nt: TGTGCCAGCAGCTACCCCGGGGGAGGGGTGGTGAACACCGGGGAGCTGTTTTTT
abundance: NA; d_gene: NA; j_gene: TRBJ2-7; v_gene: TRBV28; CDR3aa: CASSFTRFYEQYF; CDR3nt: TGTGCCAGCAGTTTTACGCGATTCTACGAGCAGTACTTC
abundance: few; d_gene: NA; j_gene: TRBJ2-5; v_gene: TRBV20-1; CDR3aa: CSARVDGKETQYF; CDR3nt: TGCAGTGCTAGAGTAGACGGGAAAGAGACCCAGTACTTC
abundance: many; d_gene: NA; j_gene: TRBJ1-5; v_gene: TRBV27; CDR3aa: CASSSYAGTMNQPQHF; CDR3nt: TGTGCCAGCAGTTCTTACGCCGGGACGATGAATCAGCCCCAGCATTTT
abundance: many; d_gene: NA; j_gene: TRBJ2-5; v_gene: TRBV27; CDR3aa: CASSLGGQFRTQYF; CDR3nt: TGTGCCAGCAGTCTCGGCGGGCAGTTCAGGACCCAGTACTTC
abundance: few; d_gene: NA; j_gene: TRBJ1-1; v_gene: TRBV28; CDR3aa: CASKEGRAAFF; CDR3nt: TGTGCCAGCAAGGAGGGTCGGGCAGCTTTCTTT
abundance: NA; d_gene: NA; j_gene: TRBJ1-2; v_gene: TRBV30; CDR3aa: CAWSVGGVYGYTF; CDR3nt: TGTGCCTGGAGTGTCGGGGGCGTCTATGGCTACACCTTC
abundance: NA; d_gene: NA; j_gene: TRBJ1-5; v_gene: TRBV12-3/TRBV12-4; CDR3aa: CASSQGQNRNQPQHF; CDR3nt: TGTGCCAGCAGCCAGGGACAAAACAGAAATCAGCCCCAGCATTTT
abundance: many; d_gene: TRBD1; j_gene: TRBJ1-5; v_gene: TRBV7-2; CDR3aa: CASSKDRGNNQPQHF; CDR3nt: TGTGCCAGCAGCAAGGACAGGGGGAACAATCAGCCCCAGCATTTT
abundance: many; d_gene: NA; j_gene: TRBJ1-1; v_gene: TRBV12-3/TRBV12-4; CDR3aa: CASSLGAATEAFF; CDR3nt: TGTGCCAGCAGTTTAGGGGCAGCCACTGAAGCTTTCTTT
abundance: NA; d_gene: TRBD1; j_gene: TRBJ2-5; v_gene: TRBV28; CDR3aa: CASSFPGQGRTQYF; CDR3nt: TGTGCCAGCAGTTTCCCCGGACAGGGGAGGACCCAGTACTTC
abundance: many; d_gene: NA; j_gene: TRBJ2-7; v_gene: TRBV12-3/TRBV12-4; CDR3aa: CASSDSETLYEQYF; CDR3nt: TGTGCCAGCAGTGACTCCGAGACACTATACGAGCAGTACTTC
abundance: NA; d_gene: TRBD1; j_gene: TRBJ2-4; v_gene: TRBV7-8; CDR3aa: CASIDPDRGDIQYF; CDR3nt: TGTGCCAGCATCGACCCGGACAGGGGGGACATTCAGTACTTC
abundance: few; d_gene: NA; j_gene: TRBJ2-7; v_gene: TRBV15; CDR3aa: CATSRDGIQYF; CDR3nt: TGTGCCACCAGCAGAGATGGCATCCAGTACTTC
abundance: many; d_gene: NA; j_gene: TRBJ2-4; v_gene: TRBV28; CDR3aa: CASSPDYALAKNIQYF; CDR3nt: TGTGCCAGCAGCCCGGACTACGCCCTAGCCAAAAACATTCAGTACTTC
abundance: many; d_gene: NA; j_gene: TRBJ1-5; v_gene: TRBV30; CDR3aa: CAWSVLGRVNQPQHF; CDR3nt: TGTGCCTGGAGTGTACTGGGGAGGGTCAATCAGCCCCAGCATTTT
abundance: many; d_gene: NA; j_gene: TRBJ2-7; v_gene: TRBV5-1; CDR3aa: CASSFFLGAHYEQYF; CDR3nt: TGCGCCAGCAGCTTTTTCCTTGGAGCCCACTACGAGCAGTACTTC
abundance: NA; d_gene: NA; j_gene: TRBJ1-2; v_gene: TRBV28; CDR3aa: CASSLVRTDYGYTF; CDR3nt: TGTGCCAGCAGCTTAGTTAGGACCGACTATGGCTACACCTTC
abundance: many; d_gene: TRBD2; j_gene: TRBJ2-5; v_gene: TRBV20-1; CDR3aa: CSARGLGLAVPAETQYF; CDR3nt: TGCAGTGCTAGAGGTCTCGGGCTAGCGGTTCCCGCCGAGACCCAGTACTTC
abundance: many; d_gene: TRBD1; j_gene: TRBJ1-5; v_gene: TRBV20-1; CDR3aa: CSARGRQGAKRNQPQHF; CDR3nt: TGCAGTGCTAGAGGCAGACAGGGGGCAAAGCGCAATCAGCCCCAGCATTTT
abundance: many; d_gene: NA; j_gene: TRBJ2-7; v_gene: TRBV12-5; CDR3aa: CASGSPVNEQYF; CDR3nt: TGTGCTAGTGGTTCCCCCGTTAACGAGCAGTACTTC
abundance: many; d_gene: NA; j_gene: TRBJ1-5; v_gene: TRBV7-9; CDR3aa: CASSLAVGDQPQHF; CDR3nt: TGTGCCAGCAGCTTAGCGGTGGGGGATCAGCCCCAGCATTTT
abundance: NA; d_gene: TRBD2; j_gene: TRBJ2-4; v_gene: TRBV6-1; CDR3aa: CASSELLTGGGDIQYF; CDR3nt: TGTGCCAGCAGTGAACTCCTAACGGGAGGAGGAGACATTCAGTACTTC
abundance: once; d_gene: NA; j_gene: TRBJ2-7; v_gene: TRBV20-1; CDR3aa: CSAMGLVGASEQYF; CDR3nt: TGCAGTGCCATGGGGCTGGTTGGCGCCTCCGAGCAGTACTTC
abundance: NA; d_gene: NA; j_gene: TRBJ1-5; v_gene: TRBV20-1; CDR3aa: CSAQGLRNQPQHF; CDR3nt: TGCAGTGCTCAAGGGTTGCGCAATCAGCCCCAGCATTTT
abundance: many; d_gene: NA; j_gene: TRBJ1-2; v_gene: TRBV6-1; CDR3aa: CASSEGSYGYTF; CDR3nt: TGTGCCAGCAGTGAGGGGTCGTATGGCTACACCTTC
abundance: NA; d_gene: NA; j_gene: TRBJ1-1; v_gene: TRBV5-1; CDR3aa: CASSLGPPKHEAFF; CDR3nt: TGCGCCAGCAGCTTGGGGCCACCAAAACATGAAGCTTTCTTT
abundance: few; d_gene: TRBD1; j_gene: TRBJ1-5; v_gene: TRBV4-1; CDR3aa: CASSQGGQDQPQHF; CDR3nt: TGCGCCAGCAGCCAAGGGGGACAGGACCAGCCCCAGCATTTT